The T cell receptor (beta chain) under discussion was sequenced for a study of T cells after yellow fever vaccination. The V end lost 8 bases, the J end lost 3 bases, and 13 bases lay between the germline ends. In germline, CDR1 is LNHNV, CDR2 YYDKDF (reference sequence). The CDR3 contains 13 residues. A 5'RACE template-switching step, the method used to make TCR cDNA, added a universal primer site and UMIs. TCRdb reprocessed the 5' RACE reads via MiXCR and lists one record per CDR3 protein. Seen here are 300,000 to 350,000 distinct CDR3 sequences, approximately 8% observed once, and the top ten hold 17%. Findings of the study overall: Compared with primary, the secondary response was weaker and peaked at day 5, not 15. Re-detected after boosting: most primary clones, about 95% of CD4 and 80% to 90% of CD8. Contamination by abundant bulk-population clonotypes could be present in FACS-sorted repertoires.

This clonotype was observed a handful of times. Its specificity is unknown. The input for sequencing was PBMCs, taken more than 35 days after the first yellow fever vaccination. The V call is TRBV15, the J call TRBJ1-1; D may be TRBD1 (5 bases). The sequence came from a man between 18 and 35 years old who received the YFV17D yellow fever vaccine. The CDR3, as DNA: TGTGCCACCGGGAAGGGACTGTACACTGAAGCTTTCTTT. Protein sequence: CATGKGLYTEAFF.